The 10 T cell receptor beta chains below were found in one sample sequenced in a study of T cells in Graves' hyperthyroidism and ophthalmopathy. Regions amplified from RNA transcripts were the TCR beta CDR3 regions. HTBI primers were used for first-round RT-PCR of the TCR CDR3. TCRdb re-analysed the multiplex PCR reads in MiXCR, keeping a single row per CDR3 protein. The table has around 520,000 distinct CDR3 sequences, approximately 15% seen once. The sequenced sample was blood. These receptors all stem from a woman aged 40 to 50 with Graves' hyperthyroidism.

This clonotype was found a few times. DNA for the CDR3: TGTGCCAGCAGGCAATCTAGCGGGAGAGGTGGGGAGCTGTTTTTT. Translation gives CASRQSSGRGGELFF. The chain links TRBV27 to TRBJ2-2, with 10 bases identical to TRBD2. The CDR3 totals 15 residues. In germline, CDR1 is MNHEY, CDR2 SMNVEV (reference sequence). The ends lost 6 bases at V and 8 bases at J; junction bases unmatched: 9.

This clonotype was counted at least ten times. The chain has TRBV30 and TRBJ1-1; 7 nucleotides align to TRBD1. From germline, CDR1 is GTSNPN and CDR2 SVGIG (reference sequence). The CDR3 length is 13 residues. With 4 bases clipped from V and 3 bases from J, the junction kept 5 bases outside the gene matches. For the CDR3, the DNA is TGTGCCTGGAAATCACAGGGGCACACTGAAGCTTTCTTT. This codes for CAWKSQGHTEAFF.

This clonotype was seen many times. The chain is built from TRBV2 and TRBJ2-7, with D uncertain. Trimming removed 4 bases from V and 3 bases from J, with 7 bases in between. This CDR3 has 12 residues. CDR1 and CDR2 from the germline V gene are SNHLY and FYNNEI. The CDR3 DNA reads TGTGCCAGCAGTGGCCGCTACTACGAGCAGTACTTC. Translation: CASSGRYYEQYF.

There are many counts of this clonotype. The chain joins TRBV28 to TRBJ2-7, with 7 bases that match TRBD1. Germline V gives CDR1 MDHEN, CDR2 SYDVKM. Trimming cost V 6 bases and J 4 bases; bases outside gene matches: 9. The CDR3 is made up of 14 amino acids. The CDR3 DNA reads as TGTGCCAGCAGCCAGGGGGTGACAAATTACGAGCAGTACTTC. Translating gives CASSQGVTNYEQYF. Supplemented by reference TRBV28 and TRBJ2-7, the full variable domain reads DVKVTQSSRYLVKRTGEKVFLECVQDMDHENMFWYRQDPGLGLRLIYFSYDVKMKEKGDIPEGYSVSREKKERFSLILESASTNQTSMYLCASSQGVTNYEQYFGPGTRLTVT.

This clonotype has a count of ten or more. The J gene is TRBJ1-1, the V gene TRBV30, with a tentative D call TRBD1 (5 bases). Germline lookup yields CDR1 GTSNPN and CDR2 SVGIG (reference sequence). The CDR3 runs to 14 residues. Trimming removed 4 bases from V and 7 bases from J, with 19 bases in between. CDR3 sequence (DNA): TGTGCCTGGACCCGGACACCGGAGCGGGGTGAAGCTTTCTTT. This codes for CAWTRTPERGEAFF.

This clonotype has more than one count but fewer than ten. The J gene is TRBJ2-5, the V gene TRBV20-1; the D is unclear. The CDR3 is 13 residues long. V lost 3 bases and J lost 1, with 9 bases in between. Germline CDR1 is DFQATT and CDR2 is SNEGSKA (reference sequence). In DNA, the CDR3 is TGCAGTGCTAGGGACGAGTTCCAAGAGACCCAGTACTTC. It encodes CSARDEFQETQYF.

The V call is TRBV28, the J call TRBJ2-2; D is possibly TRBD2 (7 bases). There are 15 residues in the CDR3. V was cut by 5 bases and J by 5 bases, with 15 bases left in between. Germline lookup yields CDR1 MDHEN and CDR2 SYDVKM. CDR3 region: CASSPRTRGTGELFF. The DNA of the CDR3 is TGTGCCAGCAGTCCCAGGACTAGGGGGACCGGGGAGCTGTTTTTT.

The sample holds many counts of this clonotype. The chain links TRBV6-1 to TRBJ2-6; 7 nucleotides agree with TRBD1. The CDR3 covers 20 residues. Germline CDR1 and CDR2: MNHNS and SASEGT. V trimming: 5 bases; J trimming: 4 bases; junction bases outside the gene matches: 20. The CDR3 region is CASSSPRRGREGTGANVLTF. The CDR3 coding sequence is TGTGCCAGCAGTTCCCCCAGAAGGGGGCGCGAAGGAACCGGGGCCAACGTCCTGACTTTC.

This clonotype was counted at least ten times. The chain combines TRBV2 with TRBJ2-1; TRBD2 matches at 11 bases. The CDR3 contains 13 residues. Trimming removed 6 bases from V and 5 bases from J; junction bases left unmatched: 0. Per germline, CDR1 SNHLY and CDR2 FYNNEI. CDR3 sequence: CASRTSGNNEQFF. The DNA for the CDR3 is TGTGCCAGCAGGACTAGCGGGAACAATGAGCAGTTCTTC.

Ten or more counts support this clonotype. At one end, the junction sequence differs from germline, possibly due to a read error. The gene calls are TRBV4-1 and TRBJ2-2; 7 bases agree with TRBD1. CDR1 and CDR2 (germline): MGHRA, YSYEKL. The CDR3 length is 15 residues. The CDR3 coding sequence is TGTGCCAGCTCACAAGACAGGGCGAACACCGGGGAGCTGTTTTTT. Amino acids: CASSQDRANTGELFF.